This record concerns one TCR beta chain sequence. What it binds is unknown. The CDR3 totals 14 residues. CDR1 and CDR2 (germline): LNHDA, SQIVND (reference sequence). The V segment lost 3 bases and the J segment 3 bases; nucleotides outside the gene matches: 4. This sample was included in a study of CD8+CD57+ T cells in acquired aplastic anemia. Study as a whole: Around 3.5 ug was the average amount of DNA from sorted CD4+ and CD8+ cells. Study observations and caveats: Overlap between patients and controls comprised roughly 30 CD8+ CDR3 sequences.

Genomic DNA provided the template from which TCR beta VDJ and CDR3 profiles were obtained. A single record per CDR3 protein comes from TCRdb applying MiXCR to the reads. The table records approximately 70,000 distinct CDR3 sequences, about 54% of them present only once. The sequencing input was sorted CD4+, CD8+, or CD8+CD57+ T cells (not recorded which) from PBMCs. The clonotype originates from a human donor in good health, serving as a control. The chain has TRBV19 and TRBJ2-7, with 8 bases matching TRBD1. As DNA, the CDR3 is TGTGCCAGTAGTATCAGGGGGCCCCTCTACGAGCAGTACTTC. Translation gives CASSIRGPLYEQYF.